Below are 3 T cell receptor beta chains sequenced from a single sample in a study of CXCR3-negative and CXCR3-positive naive CD8 T cells. The study made its TRB cDNA libraries by 5' RACE, adding UMI labels. After re-calling the 5' RACE reads, TCRdb lists one entry per CDR3 protein, DNA absent. The ten top clones account for 1.5% to 2%, within a sample of tens of thousands of distinct CDR3 sequences. Source material: naive CXCR3- CD8+ T cells from blood. As for subset: CD45RO-CCR7+CD27+CD95- naive CD8+ T cells lacking CXCR3 (TNR3-). Every receptor here comes from a human donor in good health. Some clones in this sample may be carry-over from other donors' samples.

The J gene is TRBJ1-2, the V gene TRBV29-1; the D call from TCRdb, TRBD1, cannot be confirmed without DNA. This CDR3 has 14 amino acids. The germline CDR1 and CDR2 sequences are SQVTM and ANQGSEA. The CDR3 spells CSVEDRGGAIGYTF.

The V and J genes are TRBV29-1 and TRBJ2-3; TCRdb designates TRBD1, a call that cannot be tested without DNA. Germline values: CDR1 SQVTM, CDR2 ANQGSEA. The CDR3 loop spans 14 amino acids. Here the CDR3 reads CSVDRESSTDTQYF.

The genes are TRBV9 and TRBJ2-7; checking the TCRdb D call of TRBD1 is not possible without DNA. CDR1 and CDR2 (germline): SGDLS, YYNGEE. The CDR3 loop spans 15 amino acids. The CDR3 protein is CASSETGTSSYEQYF.